This is a list of T cell receptor beta chains from one sample in a study of shared clonotypes between healthy human individuals. Using immunoSEQ multiplex PCR, the repertoire was profiled, and TCRdb retains in-frame clones only, with some absent. This sample yields about a million clones, of which 75% are seen a single time; over 1.3% belongs to the top ten. The sequenced sample was memory CD4+ T cells sorted from blood. These TCRs come from a man younger than 30 in good health. CDR3s include the opening cysteine and the closing phenylalanine or tryptophan. D genes are given only for firm matches.

V gene	J gene	CDR3 length	D gene	CDR3 protein
TRBV20-1	TRBJ1-1	11	.	CSARVLAEAFF
TRBV11-2	TRBJ2-7	14	TRBD2	CASSTERGSYEQYF
TRBV5-6	TRBJ2-6	15	TRBD1	CASGQGNSGANVLTF
TRBV19	TRBJ2-7	16	TRBD1	CASSKRTGTGASEQYF
TRBV19	TRBJ2-3	16	.	CASSTPRADSTDTQYF
TRBV30	TRBJ2-1	18	TRBD2	CAWIPGRASGRAIYEQFF
TRBV5-4	TRBJ2-2	14	TRBD2	CASSLVREAGELFF
TRBV9	TRBJ2-7	17	TRBD2	CASSAGTSGVQSYEQYF
TRBV18	TRBJ2-5	14	.	CASSPARNQETQYF
TRBV5-4	TRBJ1-2	13	.	CASIDRSNYGYTF
TRBV21-1	TRBJ2-2	17	.	CASSKEARRTHTGELFF
TRBV18	TRBJ2-1	17	TRBD2	CASSTFRLAGVYNEQFF
TRBV18	TRBJ1-2	13	.	CASSDGTNYGYTF
TRBV5-4	TRBJ1-6	13	TRBD1	CASSSRGRSPLHF
TRBV9	TRBJ2-3	12	TRBD2	CASSGSGGAQYF
TRBV18	TRBJ1-2	14	.	CASRKIPGGHGYTF
TRBV2	TRBJ2-5	16	TRBD2	CASRGGTSGVQETQYF
TRBV7-2	TRBJ1-1	15	TRBD1	CASSSMTGGSTEAFF
TRBV2	TRBJ2-1	14	TRBD2	CARDGTSGKYEQFF
TRBV9	TRBJ2-5	16	TRBD2	CASSVGGVAGRETQYF
TRBV10-3	TRBJ1-1	13	.	CAITPSGNAEAFF
TRBV5-1	TRBJ2-5	16	TRBD2	CASSPEGSGIQETQYF
TRBV6-6	TRBJ1-1	13	.	CASSYSPYTEAFF
TRBV10-3	TRBJ2-7	15	TRBD1	CAISESNRGLGEQYF
TRBV10-1	TRBJ1-5	13	TRBD1	CASSEQGPQPQHF
TRBV29-1	TRBJ1-3	13	.	CSVPHRTGNTIYF
TRBV5-1	TRBJ1-1	14	.	CASSPDSSNTEAFF
TRBV29-1	TRBJ2-3	16	TRBD2	CSVRLAGGLGTDTQYF
TRBV4-3	TRBJ1-2	15	.	CASSQDLASADGYTF
TRBV9	TRBJ2-7	14	TRBD2	CASSEAGVGYEQYF
TRBV12-2	TRBJ1-5	15	.	CASRLGRDGRQPQHF
TRBV5-4	TRBJ2-3	15	TRBD2	CASSSGTSVVVTQYF
TRBV14	TRBJ2-1	15	.	CASSRQVSSYNEQFF
TRBV11-2	TRBJ2-2	15	.	CASSLDLRDTGELFF
TRBV19	TRBJ2-1	11	.	CASTSYNEQFF
TRBV5-1	TRBJ2-1	15	TRBD2	CASSSSAGVNNEQFF
TRBV30	TRBJ2-3	14	.	CAWKGTGLTDTQYF
TRBV19	TRBJ2-1	14	TRBD2	CASSIQAGDNEQFF
TRBV7-3	TRBJ2-2	15	.	CASSPEPDRTGELFF
TRBV30	TRBJ1-1	13	.	CAWSVRSDTEAFF
TRBV18	TRBJ1-1	14	TRBD1	CASSPGTGRTEAFF